Described below is a single T cell receptor (beta chain) sequence and its context. Which antigen it targets is not known. No quality values exist for individual bases; no much larger clone is one base distant. The collaborating institutions used their own protocols to collect whole blood in K2EDTA tubes. For TCRbeta analysis, collaborator samples were shipped as frozen whole blood, as isolated PBMCs, or as DNA extracted from either sample type. This sample stems from a study of blood T cell repertoires in COVID-19 (dated by TCRdb to the early 2020s). Notes on the research overall: The collaborator samples originated in the United States, Italy and Spain and spanned the acute and convalescent phases of COVID-19. The prospective study material was composed of cDNA or gDNA derived from T cells, B-cell-depleted T cells, or PBMCs. The dataset comprised deeply sampled blood TCRbeta repertoires from subjects exposed to, actively infected with, or recovered from COVID-19. A freely available public database, intended as a resource for researchers studying the immune response to SARS-CoV-2, is where the repertoires were released. The samples were drawn from the first 160 participants of the ongoing ImmuneRACE study and from under 1,500 subjects provided by 6 global collaborators. Nearly every sample came with metadata listing a de-identified subject ID, COVID-19 status, age in years and sex. Where HLA class I and class II types were available, the types were taken from metadata supplied by the sample provider, not from assay-based typing. Broader findings and caveats from the paper: Clinical and demographic metadata were provided uncurated, with the amount varying by source and participant.

TCRbeta CDR3 regions were amplified from genomic DNA using the immunoSEQ Assay, a bias-controlled multiplex PCR. As for how the authors treated the data: Nucleated cell counts per sample were estimated from amplification of reference gene primers within the assay. To quantify the absolute abundance of each unique TCRbeta CDR3 rearrangement, sequence reads were collapsed and filtered. For each sample, productive Simpson clonality was calculated as the square root of Simpson's diversity index over productive rearrangements. Not all clones reach the TCRdb copy of this immuneACCESS table, which keeps in-frame sequences only. Checked studies attribute under half of the gap to unresolved V genes and leave the rest unexplained. That table furnishes V, J and clone size, whereas the DNA furnished D and trimming. Within this sample are some 80,000 clones, with roughly 82% of them counted one time only. The ten most abundant clones make up about a fifth of the sample.

This clonotype was sampled from a woman older than 75 with active or convalescent COVID-19. The sequencing input was peripheral blood.

In nucleotide form, the sequence is TGTGCCAGCTCACCCACAGGGGGCGCGGGGAACACTGAAGCTTTCTTT. This is translated as CASSPTGGAGNTEAFF. Here the chain combines TRBV18 and TRBJ1-1; 9 bases in between match TRBD1. CDR1 and CDR2 are read off the germline V gene as KGHSH and LQKENI. Including the terminal cysteine and phenylalanine, the CDR3 comprises 16 residues. Only CDR3 DNA is held: 48 bases, read in frame from base 1. The germline V end is reduced by 3 bases and the J end by 1 base; junction bases left unmatched: 6.